This T cell receptor beta chain was captured in a study of blood T cell repertoires in COVID-19. The CDR3 loop spans 11 amino acids. Looked up from germline, CDR1 is DFQATT and CDR2 is SNEGSKA (reference sequence). Trimming cost V 5 bases and J 7 bases, with 11 bases left between them. Repertoires were generated with immunoSEQ multiplex PCR, while TCRdb's copy carries only in-frame clones and drops some. The sample includes some 270,000 clones, roughly 90% of them seen just once. Only one count was recorded for this clone. This clonotype originated in a man aged 35-49 years who had been exposed to COVID-19. Source material: PBMCs or T cells enriched from blood (not recorded which). The V gene is TRBV20-1, the J gene TRBJ2-5; tentatively, D is TRBD2 (6 bases). The CDR3 is CSAWDSPTQYF. The CDR3 bases are TGCAGTGCTTGGGACTCCCCGACCCAGTACTTC.